What follows are 14 T cell receptor beta chains derived from one specimen sequenced in a study of blood T cell repertoires in COVID-19. Repertoires were generated with immunoSEQ multiplex PCR, while TCRdb's copy carries only in-frame clones and drops some. The table lists approximately 170,000 clones, roughly 85% of them singletons, with around 19% in the top ten. The material sequenced was PBMCs or T cells enriched from blood (not recorded which). Receptors were obtained from a woman in her seventies in a cohort exposed to, infected with or recovered from COVID-19 (not recorded which).

This sequence joins TRBV15 and TRBJ2-2; 12 positions agree with TRBD1. The CDR3 totals 16 residues. Germline CDR1 and CDR2: LNHNV and YYDKDF (reference sequence). The ends lost 3 bases at V and 5 bases at J; junction bases unmatched: 4. The CDR3 protein is CATSRGQGAGTGELFF. CDR3 nucleotide sequence: TGTGCCACCAGCAGGGGACAGGGGGCTGGTACCGGGGAGCTGTTTTTT.

This clone was seen a handful of times. The chain uses TRBV18 and TRBJ2-1; perhaps TRBD1 as D (6 bases). The CDR3 length is 16 residues. Trimming took 1 base from V and 2 from J, leaving 12 bases between them. Looked up from germline, CDR1 is KGHSH and CDR2 is LQKENI. CDR3 DNA sequence: TGTGCCAGCTCACCACAGGGGACAAAGCCCTACAATGAGCAGTTCTTC. Translated: CASSPQGTKPYNEQFF.

The rearrangement uses TRBV7-2 and TRBJ2-1, with 13 bases lining up with TRBD2. Germline trimming cut 5 bases from V and 7 bases from J; bases unmatched to any gene: 17. The CDR3 runs 19 residues. Germline-derived CDR1 and CDR2 are SGHTA and FQGNSA. Here the CDR3 DNA reads TGTGCCAGCAGCCCGCGCGGGACTAGCGGGATCTATCTGAATAATGAGCAGTTCTTC. Amino acid sequence: CASSPRGTSGIYLNNEQFF.

This chain connects TRBV10-3 to TRBJ2-5; 9 bases line up with TRBD2. The V and J ends lost 5 bases and 2 bases, in that order; junction bases with no gene match: 0. This CDR3 comprises 13 residues. CDR1 is ENHRY and CDR2 is SYGVKD in the germline V gene. The CDR3 spells CAISLAGQETQYF. CDR3 in DNA: TGTGCCATCAGTCTAGCGGGACAAGAGACCCAGTACTTC.

The chain is built from TRBV9 and TRBJ2-2; 8 bases fit TRBD2. Germline trimming cut 4 bases from V and 6 bases from J; bases unmatched to any gene: 8. Germline CDR1 and CDR2: SGDLS and YYNGEE. This CDR3 has 15 residues. CDR3 sequence: CASSSRLARAGELFF. The CDR3 nucleotides read TGTGCCAGCAGCTCCAGACTAGCGAGGGCCGGGGAGCTGTTTTTT.

The genes are TRBV3-1 (or the pseudogene TRBV3-2) and TRBJ2-3, with 8 nucleotides matching TRBD2. Trimming removed 4 bases from V and 2 bases from J; junction bases left unmatched: 8. Germline V gene data show CDR1 as LGHDT and CDR2 as YNNKEL (reference sequence). The CDR3 consists of 16 residues. The CDR3 reads CASSPQTSVYTDTQYF. In nucleotides, the CDR3 is TGTGCCAGCAGCCCACAGACTAGCGTATACACAGATACGCAGTATTTT.

V gene TRBV18 combines with J gene TRBJ2-7, with D unclear. Germline V gene lookup returns CDR1 KGHSH and CDR2 LQKENI. Between the trimmed V and J ends, which lost 3 bases and 7 bases, there was a span of 10 bases. This CDR3 has 12 amino acids. CDR3 protein: CASSPGLMEQYF. The CDR3 region has the DNA TGTGCCAGCTCACCCGGGTTAATGGAGCAGTACTTC.

The chain carries TRBV29-1 and TRBJ2-1; 10 nucleotides align to TRBD1. This CDR3 comprises 13 residues. CDR1 and CDR2 (germline): SQVTM, ANQGSEA. V lost 7 bases to trimming and J lost 3 bases; unmatched junction nucleotides: 3. This chain's CDR3 is CSGGQGFYNEQFF. The CDR3 coding sequence is TGCAGCGGGGGACAGGGGTTCTACAATGAGCAGTTCTTC.

This clone was observed a single time. The rearrangement joins TRBV12-3 or TRBV12-4 to TRBJ2-7; 7 positions match TRBD1. J gave up 2 bases and V 6 bases, and 4 bases lay outside the gene matches. The CDR3 loop spans 13 amino acids. The CDR3 protein is CASSRDSPYEQYF. The CDR3 region has the DNA TGTGCCAGCAGCAGGGACAGCCCCTACGAGCAGTACTTC.

The chain joins TRBV3-1 (or the pseudogene TRBV3-2) to TRBJ1-2; D is perhaps TRBD1 (6 bases). CDR3 length equals 12 residues. The germline V gene has CDR1 LGHDT and CDR2 YNNKEL (reference sequence). V was pared by 2 bases and J by 8 bases, with 9 bases between. This chain's CDR3 is CASSQLDRGYTF. The CDR3 coding sequence is TGTGCCAGCAGCCAACTGGACAGAGGCTACACCTTC.

Only a few counts were recorded for this clone. CDR3 amino acids: CASGIGQTNQPQHF. The CDR3 region has the DNA TGTGCCAGCGGTATAGGACAGACAAATCAGCCCCAGCATTTT. The chain recombines TRBV28 with TRBJ1-5, with TRBD1 as a possible D gene (6 bases). The CDR3 consists of 14 residues. V dropped 8 bases and J dropped 4 bases, with 15 bases sitting between them. Germline V gene data show CDR1 as MDHEN and CDR2 as SYDVKM.

V usage is TRBV5-4 and J usage is TRBJ2-1; D is undetermined. Germline CDR1 SGHNT, CDR2 YYREEE (reference sequence). The CDR3 spans 13 residues. V was trimmed by 1 base and J by 5 bases, leaving 7 bases between them. CDR3 residues: CASSLSVNNEQFF. DNA of the CDR3: TGTGCCAGCAGCTTGTCTGTTAACAATGAGCAGTTCTTC.

The chain uses TRBV5-1 and TRBJ1-1; D remains ambiguous. CDR1 is SGHRS, CDR2 YFSETQ, per germline. The CDR3 runs to 14 residues. V lost 1 base, J lost 5 bases, and 12 bases lay in between. CDR3 sequence reads: CASSLLGVGTEAFF. In nucleotides, the CDR3 is TGCGCCAGCAGCTTGCTGGGCGTGGGTACTGAAGCTTTCTTT. The full variable domain, rest sourced from reference TRBV5-1 and TRBJ1-1, is KAGVTQTPRYLIKTRGQQVTLSCSPISGHRSVSWYQQTPGQGLQFLFEYFSETQRNKGNFPGRFSGRQFSNSRSEMNVSTLELGDSALYLCASSLLGVGTEAFFGQGTRLTVV.

CDR3 protein: CASSPRDSGRETQYF. CDR3 bases: TGTGCCAGCAGCCCTCGCGATAGCGGGAGAGAGACCCAGTACTTC. The chain recombines TRBV7-9 with TRBJ2-5; 9 positions match TRBD2. The germline V gene encodes CDR1 SEHNR and CDR2 FQNEAQ (reference sequence). After removal of 5 bases from V and 4 bases from J, the junction contained 8 bases not matched to a gene. The length of the CDR3 is 15 residues.